This TCR beta chain was observed in a study of OX40 agonist ivuxolimab in advanced cancers. On the study more broadly: The dose-escalation cohort had hepatocellular carcinoma, melanoma, renal cell or head and neck cancer. General study results and limits: Partial responders at 0.1-3.0 mg/kg showed near-lowest clonal expansion. Normalized T-cell clonal expansion was also low in a subset of nonresponders.

This table comes from immunoSEQ multiplex PCR, and its TCRdb copy is limited to in-frame clones, with some not included. This sample carries approximately 37,000 clones, over 85% of them seen once, and the ten largest clones take 36%. Looked up from germline, CDR1 is SGHKS and CDR2 is YYEKEE (reference sequence). CDR3 length: 17 amino acids. V trimming: 3 bases; J trimming: 1 base; junction bases outside the gene matches: 10. Samples of blood were obtained at baseline, on cycle 4 day 1, and on cycle 7 day 1. Turning to this clone: Its antigen is undetermined.

This sequence originates from an adult with an advanced solid tumor such as melanoma, head and neck, liver or kidney cancer. The V gene is TRBV5-5, the J gene TRBJ2-1; 7 positions match TRBD1. Sample: CD4+ or CD8+ T cells sorted from blood, taken in a trial of the OX40 agonist ivuxolimab. The CDR3 sequence: CASSSELGQASYNEQFF. In nucleotides, the CDR3 is TGTGCCAGCAGCTCAGAACTCGGACAGGCGTCCTACAATGAGCAGTTCTTC.